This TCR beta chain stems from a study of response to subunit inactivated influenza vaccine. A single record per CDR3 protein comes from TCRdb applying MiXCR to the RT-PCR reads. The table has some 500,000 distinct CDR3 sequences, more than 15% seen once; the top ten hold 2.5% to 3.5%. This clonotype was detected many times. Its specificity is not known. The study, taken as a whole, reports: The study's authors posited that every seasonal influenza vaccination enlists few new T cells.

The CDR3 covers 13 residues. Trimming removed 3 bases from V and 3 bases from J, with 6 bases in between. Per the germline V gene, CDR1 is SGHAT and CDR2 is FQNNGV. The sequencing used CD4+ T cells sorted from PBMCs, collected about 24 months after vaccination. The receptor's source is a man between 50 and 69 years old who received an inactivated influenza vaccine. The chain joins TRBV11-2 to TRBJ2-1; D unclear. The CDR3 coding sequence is TGTGCCAGCAGCTTGAACAACTACAATGAGCAGTTCTTC. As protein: CASSLNNYNEQFF.